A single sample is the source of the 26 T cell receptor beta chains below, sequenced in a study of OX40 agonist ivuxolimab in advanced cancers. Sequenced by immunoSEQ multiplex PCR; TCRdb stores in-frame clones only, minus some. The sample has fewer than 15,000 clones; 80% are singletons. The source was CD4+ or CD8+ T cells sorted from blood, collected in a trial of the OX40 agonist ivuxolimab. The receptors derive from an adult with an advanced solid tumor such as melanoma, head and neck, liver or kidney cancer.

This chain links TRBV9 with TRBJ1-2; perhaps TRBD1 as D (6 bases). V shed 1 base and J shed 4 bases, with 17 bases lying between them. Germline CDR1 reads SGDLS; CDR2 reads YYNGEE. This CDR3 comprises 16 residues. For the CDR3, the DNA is TGTGCCAGCAGCGTATCTGTGGTGGGACATGTCTATGGCTACACCTTC. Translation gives CASSVSVVGHVYGYTF.

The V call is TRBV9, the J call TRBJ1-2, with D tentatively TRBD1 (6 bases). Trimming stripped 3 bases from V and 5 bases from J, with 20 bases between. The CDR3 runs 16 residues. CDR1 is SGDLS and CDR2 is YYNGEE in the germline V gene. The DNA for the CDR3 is TGTGCCAGCAGCGAAAAACAGGGCCCATACCCTTATGGCTACACCTTC. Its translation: CASSEKQGPYPYGYTF.

Here the CDR3 reads CASSMGHASGANTDTQYF. The CDR3 DNA reads as TGTGCCAGTAGTATGGGCCATGCTAGCGGGGCCAACACAGATACGCAGTATTTT. The chain joins TRBV19 to TRBJ2-3; TRBD2 matches 9 bases. From germline, CDR1 is LNHDA and CDR2 SQIVND (reference sequence). Unmatched junction bases numbered 12, after V lost 3 bases and J lost 2 bases. This CDR3 comprises 18 residues.

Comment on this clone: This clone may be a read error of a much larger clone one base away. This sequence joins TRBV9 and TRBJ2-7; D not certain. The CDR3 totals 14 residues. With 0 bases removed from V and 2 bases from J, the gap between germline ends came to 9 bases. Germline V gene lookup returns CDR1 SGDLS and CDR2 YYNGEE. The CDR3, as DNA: TGTGCCAGCAGCGTAGGATTTATGGCCTACGAGCAGTACTTC. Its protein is CASSVGFMAYEQYF.

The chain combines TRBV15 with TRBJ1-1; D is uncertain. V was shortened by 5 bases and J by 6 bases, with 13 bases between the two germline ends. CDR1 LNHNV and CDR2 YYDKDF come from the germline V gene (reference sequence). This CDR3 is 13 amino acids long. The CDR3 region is CATSSTQVPEAFF. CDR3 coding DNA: TGTGCCACCAGCTCCACCCAGGTCCCTGAAGCTTTCTTT.

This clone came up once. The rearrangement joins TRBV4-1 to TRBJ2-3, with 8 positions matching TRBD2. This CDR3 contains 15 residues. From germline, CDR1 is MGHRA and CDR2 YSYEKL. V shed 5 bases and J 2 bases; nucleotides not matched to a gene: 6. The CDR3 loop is CASSSSGGYTDTQYF. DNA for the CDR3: TGCGCCAGCAGCAGCAGCGGGGGTTACACAGATACGCAGTATTTT.

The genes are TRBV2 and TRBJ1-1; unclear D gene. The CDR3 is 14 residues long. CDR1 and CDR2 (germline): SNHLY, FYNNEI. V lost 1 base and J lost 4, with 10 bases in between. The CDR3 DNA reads TGTGCCAGCAGTGAAGGGGGAATAGGCACTGAAGCTTTCTTT. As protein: CASSEGGIGTEAFF.

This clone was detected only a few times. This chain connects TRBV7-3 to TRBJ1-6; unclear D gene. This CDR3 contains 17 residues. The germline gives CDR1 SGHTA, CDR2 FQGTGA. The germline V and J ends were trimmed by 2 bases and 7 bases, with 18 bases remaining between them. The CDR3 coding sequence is TGTGCCAGCAGCTTACGAGGGCGGGATATATGGAATTCACCCCTCCACTTT. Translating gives CASSLRGRDIWNSPLHF.

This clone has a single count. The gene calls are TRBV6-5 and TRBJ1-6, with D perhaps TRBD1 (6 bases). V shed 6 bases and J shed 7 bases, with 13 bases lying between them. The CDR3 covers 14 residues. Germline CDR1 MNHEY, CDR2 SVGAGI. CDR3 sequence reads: CASSYYRENSPLHF. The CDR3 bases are TGTGCCAGCAGCTATTACAGGGAGAATTCACCCCTCCACTTT.

DNA of the CDR3: TGTGCCAGCAGCTTATACGGTCAGACCCGCGAGACCCAGTACTTC. This translates into CASSLYGQTRETQYF. This chain uses TRBV7-8 with TRBJ2-5; D remains ambiguous. There are 15 residues in the CDR3. Germline V gives CDR1 SGHVS, CDR2 FQNEAQ. V lost 2 bases and J lost 5, with 15 bases in between.

This CDR3 reads CASSPTALRTYEQYF. The CDR3 bases are TGTGCCAGCAGCCCAACGGCCCTTCGTACCTACGAGCAGTACTTC. The rearrangement links TRBV5-6 to TRBJ2-7; the D is unclear. From germline, CDR1 is SGHDT and CDR2 YYEEEE. The V and J ends lost 4 bases and 2 bases respectively, with 16 bases between them. The CDR3 loop spans 15 amino acids.

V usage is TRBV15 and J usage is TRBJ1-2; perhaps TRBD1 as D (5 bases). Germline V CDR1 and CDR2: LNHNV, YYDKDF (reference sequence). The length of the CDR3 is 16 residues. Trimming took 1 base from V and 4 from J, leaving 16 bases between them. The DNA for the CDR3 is TGTGCCACCAGCAGAGGCTTAACAGGCGTCTCCTATGGCTACACCTTC. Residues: CATSRGLTGVSYGYTF. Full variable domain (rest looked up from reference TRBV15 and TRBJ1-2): DAMVIQNPRYQVTQFGKPVTLSCSQTLNHNVMYWYQQKSSQAPKLLFHYYDKDFNNEADTPDNFQSRRPNTSFCFLDIRSPGLGDTAMYLCATSRGLTGVSYGYTFGSGTRLTVV.

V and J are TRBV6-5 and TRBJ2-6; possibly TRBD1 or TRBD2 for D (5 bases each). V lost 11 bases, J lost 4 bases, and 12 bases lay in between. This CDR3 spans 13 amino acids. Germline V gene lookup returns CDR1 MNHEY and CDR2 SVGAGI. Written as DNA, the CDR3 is TGTGCCTCGTCTGGGGGAGGGGCCAACGTCCTGACTTTC. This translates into CASSGGGANVLTF.

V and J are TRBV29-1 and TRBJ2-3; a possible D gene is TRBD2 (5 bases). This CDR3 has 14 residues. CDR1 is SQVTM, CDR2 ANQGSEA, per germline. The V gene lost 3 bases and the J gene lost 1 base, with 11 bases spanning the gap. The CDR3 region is CSVDEGYGTDTQYF. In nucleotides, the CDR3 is TGCAGCGTTGACGAGGGATACGGCACAGATACGCAGTATTTT.

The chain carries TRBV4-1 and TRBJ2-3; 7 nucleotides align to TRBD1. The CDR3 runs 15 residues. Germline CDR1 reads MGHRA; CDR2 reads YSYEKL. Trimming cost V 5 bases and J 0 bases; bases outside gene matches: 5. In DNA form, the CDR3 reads TGCGCCAGCAGCGACACAGGGGCCAGCACAGATACGCAGTATTTT. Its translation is CASSDTGASTDTQYF.

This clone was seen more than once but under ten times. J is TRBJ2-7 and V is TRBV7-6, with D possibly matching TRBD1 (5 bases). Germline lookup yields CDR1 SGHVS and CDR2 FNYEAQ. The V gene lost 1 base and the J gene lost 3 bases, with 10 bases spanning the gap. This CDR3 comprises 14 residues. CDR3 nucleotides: TGTGCCAGCAGCTTAGGCCAGGGCGGCTACGAGCAGTACTTC. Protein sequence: CASSLGQGGYEQYF.

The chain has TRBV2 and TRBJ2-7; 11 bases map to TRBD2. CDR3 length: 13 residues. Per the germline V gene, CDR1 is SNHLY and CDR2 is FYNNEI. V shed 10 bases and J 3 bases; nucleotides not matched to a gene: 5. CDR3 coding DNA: TGTGCCATCAATAGCGGGGGGGTCTACGAGCAGTACTTC. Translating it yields CAINSGGVYEQYF.

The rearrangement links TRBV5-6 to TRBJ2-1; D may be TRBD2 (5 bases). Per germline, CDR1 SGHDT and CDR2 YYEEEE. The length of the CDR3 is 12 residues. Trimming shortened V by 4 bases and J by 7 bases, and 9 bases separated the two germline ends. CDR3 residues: CASSRGLNEQFF. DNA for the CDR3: TGTGCCAGCAGCCGAGGACTGAATGAGCAGTTCTTC.

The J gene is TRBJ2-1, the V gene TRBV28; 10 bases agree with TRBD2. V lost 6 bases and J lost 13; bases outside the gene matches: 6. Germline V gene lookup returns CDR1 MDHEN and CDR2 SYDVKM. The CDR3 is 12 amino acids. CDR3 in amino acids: CASRHLAGEQFF. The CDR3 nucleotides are TGTGCCAGCAGACACCTAGCGGGAGAACAGTTCTTC. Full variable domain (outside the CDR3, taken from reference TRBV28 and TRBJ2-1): DVKVTQSSRYLVKRTGEKVFLECVQDMDHENMFWYRQDPGLGLRLIYFSYDVKMKEKGDIPEGYSVSREKKERFSLILESASTNQTSMYLCASRHLAGEQFFGPGTRLTVL.

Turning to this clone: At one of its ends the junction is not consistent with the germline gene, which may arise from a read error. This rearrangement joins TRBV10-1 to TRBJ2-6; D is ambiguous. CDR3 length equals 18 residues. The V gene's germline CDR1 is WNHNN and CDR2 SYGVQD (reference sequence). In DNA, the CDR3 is TGCGCCAGCAGTGCATTATCAAGTCGCACAAAGTCGGGCCAACGTCCTGACTTC. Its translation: CASSALSSRTKSGQRPDF.

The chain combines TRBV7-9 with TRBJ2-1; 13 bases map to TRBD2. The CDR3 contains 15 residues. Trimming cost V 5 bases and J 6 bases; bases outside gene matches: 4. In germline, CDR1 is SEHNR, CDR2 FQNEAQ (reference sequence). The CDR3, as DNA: TGTGCCAGCAGCCCGACTAGCGGGGGGATCAATGAGCAGTTCTTC. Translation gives CASSPTSGGINEQFF.

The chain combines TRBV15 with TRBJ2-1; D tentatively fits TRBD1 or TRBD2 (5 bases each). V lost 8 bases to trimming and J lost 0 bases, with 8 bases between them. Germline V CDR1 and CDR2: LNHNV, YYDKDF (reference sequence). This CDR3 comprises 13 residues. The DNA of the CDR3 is TGTGCCACCGGGGGTTCCTCCTACAATGAGCAGTTCTTC. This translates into CATGGSSYNEQFF.

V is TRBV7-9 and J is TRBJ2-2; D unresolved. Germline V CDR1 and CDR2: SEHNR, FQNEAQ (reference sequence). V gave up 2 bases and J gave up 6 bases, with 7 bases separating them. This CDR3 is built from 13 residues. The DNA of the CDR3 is TGTGCCAGCAGCTTACCAGTTCCCGGGGAGCTGTTTTTT. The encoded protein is CASSLPVPGELFF.

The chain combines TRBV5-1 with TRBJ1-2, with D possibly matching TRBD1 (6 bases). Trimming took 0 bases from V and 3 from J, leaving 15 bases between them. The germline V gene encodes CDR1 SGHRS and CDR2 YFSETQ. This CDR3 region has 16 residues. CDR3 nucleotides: TGCGCCAGCAGCTTGGACGGGACACCTCGGGACTATGGCTACACCTTC. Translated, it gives CASSLDGTPRDYGYTF. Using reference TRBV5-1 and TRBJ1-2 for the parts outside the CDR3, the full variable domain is KAGVTQTPRYLIKTRGQQVTLSCSPISGHRSVSWYQQTPGQGLQFLFEYFSETQRNKGNFPGRFSGRQFSNSRSEMNVSTLELGDSALYLCASSLDGTPRDYGYTFGSGTRLTVV.

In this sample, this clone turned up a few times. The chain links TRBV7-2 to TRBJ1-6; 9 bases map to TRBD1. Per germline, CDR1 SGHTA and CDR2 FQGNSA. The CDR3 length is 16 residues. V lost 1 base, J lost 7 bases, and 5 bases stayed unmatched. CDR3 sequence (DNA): TGTGCCAGCAGCTTAGAAGGGACAGGGAGAAATTCACCCCTCCACTTT. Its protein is CASSLEGTGRNSPLHF. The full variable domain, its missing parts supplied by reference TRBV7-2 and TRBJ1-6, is GAGVSQSPSNKVTEKGKDVELRCDPISGHTALYWYRQSLGQGLEFLIYFQGNSAPDKSGLPSDRFSAERTGGSVSTLTIQRTQQEDSAVYLCASSLEGTGRNSPLHFGNGTRLTVT.

The CDR3 sequence: CASSWAGYEQYF. The CDR3 bases are TGTGCCAGCAGTTGGGCGGGCTACGAGCAGTACTTC. V and J are TRBV28 and TRBJ2-7, with D perhaps matching TRBD2 (5 bases). The CDR3 extends over 12 amino acids. V lost 4 bases to trimming and J lost 3 bases, with 7 bases between them. Germline CDR1 is MDHEN and CDR2 is SYDVKM.